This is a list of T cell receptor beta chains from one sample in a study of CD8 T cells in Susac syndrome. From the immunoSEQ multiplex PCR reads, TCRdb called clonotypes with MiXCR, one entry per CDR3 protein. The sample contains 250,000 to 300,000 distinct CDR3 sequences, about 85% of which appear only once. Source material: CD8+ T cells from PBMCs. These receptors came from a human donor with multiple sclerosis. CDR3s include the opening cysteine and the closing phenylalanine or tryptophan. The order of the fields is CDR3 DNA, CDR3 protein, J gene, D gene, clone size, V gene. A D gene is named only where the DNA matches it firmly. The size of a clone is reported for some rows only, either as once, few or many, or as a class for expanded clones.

CDR3 DNA: TGCGCCAGCAGCCCCCGAAGCTCCGGGATCTACAATGAGCAGTTCTTC
CDR3 protein: CASSPRSSGIYNEQFF
J gene: TRBJ2-1
D gene: NA
clone size: NA
V gene: TRBV5-1

CDR3 DNA: TGTGCCGGCAGCTACGGACTAGCGGAGGAAGAGACCCAGTACTTC
CDR3 protein: CAGSYGLAEEETQYF
J gene: TRBJ2-5
D gene: TRBD2
clone size: NA
V gene: TRBV5-5

CDR3 DNA: TGTGCCAGCAGTCACACCGGGACTAACCTCCGAGAGACCCAGTACTTC
CDR3 protein: CASSHTGTNLRETQYF
J gene: TRBJ2-5
D gene: TRBD2
clone size: once
V gene: TRBV28

CDR3 DNA: TGCGCCAGCAGCTTGTGGGGTTTCTCACCCACTAGCACAGATACGCAGTATTTT
CDR3 protein: CASSLWGFSPTSTDTQYF
J gene: TRBJ2-3
D gene: NA
clone size: NA
V gene: TRBV5-1

CDR3 DNA: TGCGCCAGCAGCCTCCGACAGGGCAGTTCAGAGACCCAGTACTTC
CDR3 protein: CASSLRQGSSETQYF
J gene: TRBJ2-5
D gene: TRBD1
clone size: NA
V gene: TRBV5-1

CDR3 DNA: TGTGCCAGCAGTGAAATGCCCCCAAATCAGCCCCAGCATTTT
CDR3 protein: CASSEMPPNQPQHF
J gene: TRBJ1-5
D gene: NA
clone size: NA
V gene: TRBV6-1

CDR3 DNA: TGTGCCAGCAGTCGACCTAGCGGGAGGGCCGCCCTGCATGAGCAGTTCTTC
CDR3 protein: CASSRPSGRAALHEQFF
J gene: TRBJ2-1
D gene: TRBD2
clone size: NA
V gene: TRBV6-2/TRBV6-3

CDR3 DNA: TGTGCCAGCAGCGCCGGGACATCTAGCACAGATACGCAGTATTTT
CDR3 protein: CASSAGTSSTDTQYF
J gene: TRBJ2-3
D gene: NA
clone size: once
V gene: TRBV9

CDR3 DNA: TGTGCCAGCAGTTCTAATTGGGGCTATGAGCAGTTCTTC
CDR3 protein: CASSSNWGYEQFF
J gene: TRBJ2-1
D gene: NA
clone size: NA
V gene: TRBV27

CDR3 DNA: TGTGCCAGCAGTGAAGCCCCGACTGACAAGCAGTACTTC
CDR3 protein: CASSEAPTDKQYF
J gene: TRBJ2-7
D gene: NA
clone size: few
V gene: TRBV6-1

CDR3 DNA: TGTGCCAGCAGCTTAACAGCGGTCGACTTTAGCTCCTACAATGAGCAGTTCTTC
CDR3 protein: CASSLTAVDFSSYNEQFF
J gene: TRBJ2-1
D gene: NA
clone size: NA
V gene: TRBV7-2

CDR3 DNA: TGTGCCACCGAAAAGGAAGAGCTACTCCCCAAAAACATTCAGTACTTC
CDR3 protein: CATEKEELLPKNIQYF
J gene: TRBJ2-4
D gene: NA
clone size: NA
V gene: TRBV2

CDR3 DNA: TGTGCCAGCAGCCAGATGAGCTCCTACAATGAGCAGTTCTTC
CDR3 protein: CASSQMSSYNEQFF
J gene: TRBJ2-1
D gene: NA
clone size: NA
V gene: TRBV14

CDR3 DNA: TGTGCCAGCAGCCCTACAGGGCCCAGAGGCTACACCTTC
CDR3 protein: CASSPTGPRGYTF
J gene: TRBJ1-2
D gene: NA
clone size: NA
V gene: TRBV5-4

CDR3 DNA: TGTGCCACTCTTTACCGGGACAGGGGCGATACGCAGTATTTT
CDR3 protein: CATLYRDRGDTQYF
J gene: TRBJ2-3
D gene: NA
clone size: NA
V gene: TRBV21-1

CDR3 DNA: TGTGCCAGCAGCCGAGCCCGAGGCCAAGAGACCCAGTACTTC
CDR3 protein: CASSRARGQETQYF
J gene: TRBJ2-5
D gene: NA
clone size: NA
V gene: TRBV28

CDR3 DNA: TGTGCCAGCAGCTCGACAGGGTCGGAGACCCAGTACTTC
CDR3 protein: CASSSTGSETQYF
J gene: TRBJ2-5
D gene: TRBD1
clone size: NA
V gene: TRBV7-9

CDR3 DNA: TGTGCCAGTCGCGCGGGCAGCTTCTATGGCTACACCTTC
CDR3 protein: CASRAGSFYGYTF
J gene: TRBJ1-2
D gene: NA
clone size: NA
V gene: TRBV27

CDR3 DNA: TGTGCCAGCAGTTACGTTGGAAACGAGGATACGCAGTATTTT
CDR3 protein: CASSYVGNEDTQYF
J gene: TRBJ2-3
D gene: NA
clone size: few
V gene: TRBV6-2/TRBV6-3

CDR3 DNA: TGTGCCAGCAAGGATCCCGACACCCCCCCAGATACGCAGTATTTT
CDR3 protein: CASKDPDTPPDTQYF
J gene: TRBJ2-3
D gene: NA
clone size: NA
V gene: TRBV2

CDR3 DNA: TGTGCCTGGATGGGACCTACCGCCTACAATGAGCAGTTCTTC
CDR3 protein: CAWMGPTAYNEQFF
J gene: TRBJ2-1
D gene: NA
clone size: NA
V gene: TRBV30

CDR3 DNA: TGTGCCATCAGTGAGTCGTGGACCGGAGCGAGGCAGCCCCAGCATTTT
CDR3 protein: CAISESWTGARQPQHF
J gene: TRBJ1-5
D gene: NA
clone size: NA
V gene: TRBV10-3